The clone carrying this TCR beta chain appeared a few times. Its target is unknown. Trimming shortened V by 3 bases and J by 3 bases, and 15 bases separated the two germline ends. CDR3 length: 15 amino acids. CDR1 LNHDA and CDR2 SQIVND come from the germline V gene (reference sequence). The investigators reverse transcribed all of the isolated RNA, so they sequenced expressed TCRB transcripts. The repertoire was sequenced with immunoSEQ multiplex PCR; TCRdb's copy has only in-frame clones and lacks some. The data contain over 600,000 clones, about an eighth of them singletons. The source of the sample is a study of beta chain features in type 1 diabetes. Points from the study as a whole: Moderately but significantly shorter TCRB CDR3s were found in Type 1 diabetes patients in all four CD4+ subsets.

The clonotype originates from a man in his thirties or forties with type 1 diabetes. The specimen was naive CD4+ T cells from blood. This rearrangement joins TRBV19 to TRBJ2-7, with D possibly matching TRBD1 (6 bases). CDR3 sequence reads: CASSMLQGRSYEQYF. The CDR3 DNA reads TGTGCCAGTAGTATGCTGCAGGGGAGAAGCTACGAGCAGTACTTC.